This T cell receptor beta chain emerged from a study of chemoradiotherapy in HPV16-positive cancers. On this clone: What it binds is not known.

V was shortened by 3 bases and J by 3 bases, with 26 bases between the two germline ends. From germline, CDR1 is MDHEN and CDR2 SYDVKM. CDR3 length equals 19 residues. Data came from immunoSEQ multiplex PCR; TCRdb stores just in-frame clones and leaves some out. The sample includes several thousand clones, approximately 79% of them seen just once. Study conclusions and caveats: Candidate HPV-specific clones and E7-related TCR motifs grew in tumor during treatment. Better recurrence-free survival went with HPV-responsive T-cell expansion in HPV16-positive patients.

This material was obtained from a patient who underwent chemoradiotherapy. The sequence was obtained from a human donor with HPV-associated anogenital cancer. V is TRBV28 and J is TRBJ1-2; D is perhaps TRBD1 (6 bases). The CDR3, as DNA: TGTGCCAGCAGTTTTGACCCCTCCGACAGGCGTCGATACTACTATGGCTACACCTTC. Translating it yields CASSFDPSDRRRYYYGYTF.